A single sample gave rise to the 12 T cell receptor beta chains below, sequenced in a study of control samples from healthy donors and cancer patients. Sequencing was performed with immunoSEQ multiplex PCR; in TCRdb, only in-frame clones are kept and a portion is missing. The sample includes 100,000 or so clones, roughly 86% of them seen just once. The sequencing sample was made of blood. These TCRs come from a woman aged 55-69 years in good health.

The V and J genes are TRBV7-6 and TRBJ1-2; D is unresolved. The CDR3 has 14 amino acids. V lost 2 bases and J 3 bases, leaving 10 bases between the germline ends. The germline gives CDR1 SGHVS, CDR2 FNYEAQ. CDR3 region: CASSLMNSDYGYTF. Here the CDR3 DNA reads TGTGCCAGCAGCTTAATGAACAGCGACTATGGCTACACCTTC.

The chain couples TRBV24-1 to TRBJ2-1; the D gene is possibly TRBD2 (5 bases). Germline-derived CDR1 and CDR2 are KGHDR and SFDVKD. Trimming removed 2 bases at V and 2 bases at J, with 9 bases between. The CDR3 sequence is 15 residues long. The CDR3 region is CATSDSPGTYNEQFF. The CDR3 bases are TGTGCCACCAGTGATTCCCCGGGGACCTACAATGAGCAGTTCTTC.

The V and J genes are TRBV11-2 and TRBJ2-3, with TRBD2 matching over 9 bases. The germline gives CDR1 SGHAT, CDR2 FQNNGV. CDR3 length: 15 residues. With 5 bases clipped from V and 1 base from J, the junction kept 4 bases outside the gene matches. The CDR3 is CASSRAGGGTDTQYF. CDR3 bases: TGTGCCAGCAGCCGCGCGGGGGGGGGCACAGATACGCAGTATTTT.

This clone has just one count. The chain recombines TRBV6-2 or TRBV6-3 with TRBJ2-5; 9 positions agree with TRBD2. J was trimmed by 4 bases and V by 0 bases; bases with no gene match: 12. Looked up from germline, CDR1 is MNHEY and CDR2 is SVGEGT. CDR3 length: 18 residues. CDR3 sequence: CASSYSSQRGDPRETQYF. The CDR3 region has the DNA TGTGCCAGCAGTTACTCGTCCCAGCGGGGGGACCCCAGAGAGACCCAGTACTTC.

The gene calls are TRBV10-2 and TRBJ2-1; tentatively, D is TRBD1 (7 bases). The V end lost 0 bases, the J end lost 9 bases, and 12 bases lay between the germline ends. CDR1 WSHSY and CDR2 SAAADI come from the germline V gene. The CDR3 extends over 14 amino acids. The CDR3 region is CASSESPGGGEQFF. The CDR3 coding sequence is TGCGCCAGCAGTGAGTCCCCAGGGGGAGGTGAGCAGTTCTTC.

This chain joins TRBV18 and TRBJ2-6; D not resolved. V was trimmed by 0 bases and J by 1 base, leaving 1 base between them. Germline CDR1 KGHSH, CDR2 LQKENI. This CDR3 has 14 residues. The CDR3 region has the DNA TGTGCCAGCTCACCACCGTCTGGGGCCAACGTCCTGACTTTC. Its translation is CASSPPSGANVLTF.

This clone was detected only a few times. This chain connects TRBV7-2 to TRBJ2-1; D gene unclear. The ends were cut back, 1 base at V and 7 bases at J, with 8 bases in the middle. Germline values: CDR1 SGHTA, CDR2 FQGNSA. The CDR3 covers 13 residues. The CDR3 sequence: CASSLVAGNEQFF. CDR3 coding DNA: TGTGCCAGCAGCTTAGTCGCCGGTAATGAGCAGTTCTTC.

The rearrangement uses TRBV19 and TRBJ1-4, with D unclear. The ends were cut back, 5 bases at V and 5 bases at J, with 12 bases in the middle. Germline loops: CDR1 LNHDA, CDR2 SQIVND (reference sequence). This CDR3 comprises 14 residues. The CDR3 reads CASSRRGSNEKLFF. Written as DNA, the CDR3 is TGTGCCAGTAGTCGTCGAGGATCGAATGAAAAACTGTTTTTT.

The rearrangement links TRBV27 to TRBJ2-7, with a possible D match to TRBD1 (6 bases). Trimming stripped 3 bases from V and 4 bases from J, with 13 bases between. From germline, CDR1 is MNHEY and CDR2 SMNVEV (reference sequence). The CDR3 runs to 14 residues. The CDR3 coding sequence is TGTGCCAGCAGTTTGAGGGCAGGGACATACGAGCAGTACTTC. It is translated as CASSLRAGTYEQYF.

V gene TRBV14 combines with J gene TRBJ2-1; D may be TRBD2 (6 bases). The CDR3 has 16 amino acids. CDR1 is SGHDN, CDR2 FVKESK, per germline. Trimming stripped 4 bases from V and 0 bases from J, with 13 bases between. CDR3 DNA: TGTGCCAGCAGCCTCTCCGCCGGGAGCTCCTACAATGAGCAGTTCTTC. It encodes CASSLSAGSSYNEQFF. The full variable domain, completed using reference TRBV14 and TRBJ2-1, is EAGVTQFPSHSVIEKGQTVTLRCDPISGHDNLYWYRRVMGKEIKFLLHFVKESKQDESGMPNNRFLAERTGGTYSTLKVQPAELEDSGVYFCASSLSAGSSYNEQFFGPGTRLTVL.

Notes on this clone: An end of the junction differs from the germline gene, which may be a read error. V and J are TRBV28 and TRBJ1-6, with a weak D call TRBD1 (5 bases). Per germline, CDR1 MDHEN and CDR2 SYDVKM. This CDR3 spans 16 amino acids. For the CDR3, the DNA is TGTGCCAGCAACCGGACACCGGGCGGGTTCAGTTCACCCCCCCACTTT. Translation: CASNRTPGGFSSPPHF.

The rearrangement links TRBV7-2 to TRBJ1-5; D unclear. The germline V and J ends were trimmed by 6 bases and 7 bases, with 16 bases remaining between them. Germline V gene data show CDR1 as SGHTA and CDR2 as FQGNSA. The CDR3 runs to 14 residues. CDR3 in amino acids: CASSQEPGSQPQHF. CDR3 coding DNA: TGTGCCAGCAGTCAAGAGCCGGGGTCCCAGCCCCAGCATTTT.